This entry lists 8 T cell receptor beta chains sequenced from one sample in a study of early T cells in non-severe SARS-CoV-2 infection. TCRdb processed the 5' RACE reads anew with MiXCR; each CDR3 protein has one entry. Of fewer than 30,000 distinct CDR3 sequences in the sample, approximately 4.5% were seen once. Sequenced input: whole blood. These receptors all come from an adult who was a healthcare worker with PCR-confirmed SARS-CoV-2 infection or an uninfected control (not recorded which).

This clonotype was observed at least ten times. The chain employs TRBV7-9 and TRBJ2-3; a weak D match, TRBD1 (6 bases). The CDR3 spans 15 residues. V dropped 4 bases and J dropped 4 bases, with 15 bases sitting between them. Germline CDR1 reads SEHNR; CDR2 reads FQNEAQ (reference sequence). CDR3 DNA sequence: TGTGCCAGCAGCTACAGGGAGTGGGACGCAGATACGCAGTATTTT. This codes for CASSYREWDADTQYF.

This clonotype appeared many times. CDR3: CASSQEGGGVSGEQFF. The CDR3 coding sequence is TGCGCCAGCAGCCAAGAGGGCGGGGGGGTCTCTGGTGAGCAGTTCTTC. This chain connects TRBV4-3 to TRBJ2-1, with 9 bases that match TRBD2. After removal of 0 bases from V and 9 bases from J, the junction contained 9 bases not matched to a gene. Per germline, CDR1 LGHNA and CDR2 YSLEER. This CDR3 contains 16 residues.

This clonotype was seen only a few times. One end of the junction varies from germline; a read error may be responsible. The chain joins TRBV15 to TRBJ2-7; TRBD1 agrees at 7 bases. Per the germline V gene, CDR1 is LNHNV and CDR2 is YYDKDF (reference sequence). This CDR3 is built from 14 residues. The CDR3 DNA reads as TGTGCCACCAGCAGAGGCATGTCGGGACAGAGATTTTTCTTC. It encodes CATSRGMSGQRFFF.

This clonotype was observed a handful of times. Written as DNA, the CDR3 is TGTGCCAGCAGCCCTTCACCCAAGCCCCAGCATTTT. Protein product: CASSPSPKPQHF. The chain recombines TRBV28 with TRBJ1-5; D remains unclear. Per the germline V gene, CDR1 is MDHEN and CDR2 is SYDVKM. V was clipped by 6 bases and J by 8 bases, with 11 bases between them. The CDR3 consists of 12 residues.

This clonotype occurred many times. This chain connects TRBV6-2 or TRBV6-3 to TRBJ2-5; a possible D gene is TRBD1 (6 bases). This CDR3 has 15 amino acids. CDR1 MNHEY and CDR2 SVGEGT come from the germline V gene. Trimming took off 6 bases at V and 4 bases at J, with 18 bases between the two ends. Here the CDR3 DNA reads TGTGCCAGCAGCCAAAGGACAGACGGAATAGAGACCCAGTACTTC. It encodes CASSQRTDGIETQYF.

There are many counts of this clonotype. CDR3: CAISEEPYNEQFF. In nucleotides, the CDR3 is TGTGCCATCAGTGAGGAGCCGTACAATGAGCAGTTCTTC. The rearrangement joins TRBV10-3 to TRBJ2-1; D gene uncertain. Germline-derived CDR1 and CDR2 are ENHRY and SYGVKD. CDR3 size: 13 residues. V lost 2 bases and J 4 bases, leaving 6 bases between the germline ends.

This clonotype has ten or more counts. V is TRBV15 and J is TRBJ1-5; possibly TRBD1 for D (6 bases). This CDR3 has 14 residues. Germline V gene sequence: CDR1 LNHNV, CDR2 YYDKDF (reference sequence). V lost 1 base and J 6 bases, leaving 10 bases between the germline ends. CDR3 in DNA: TGTGCCACCAGCAGAGCAGGGGACGGTCAGCCCCAGCATTTT. It translates to CATSRAGDGQPQHF.

Many counts were recorded for this clonotype. V gene TRBV24-1 combines with J gene TRBJ2-1, with a possible D match to TRBD1 (5 bases). V shed 8 bases and J shed 0 bases, with 19 bases lying between them. This CDR3 region has 17 residues. Germline V CDR1 and CDR2: KGHDR, SFDVKD. The DNA for the CDR3 is TGTGCCACCACGGGTCAAGGGGTCGGAAGCTCCTACAATGAGCAGTTCTTC. It is translated as CATTGQGVGSSYNEQFF.